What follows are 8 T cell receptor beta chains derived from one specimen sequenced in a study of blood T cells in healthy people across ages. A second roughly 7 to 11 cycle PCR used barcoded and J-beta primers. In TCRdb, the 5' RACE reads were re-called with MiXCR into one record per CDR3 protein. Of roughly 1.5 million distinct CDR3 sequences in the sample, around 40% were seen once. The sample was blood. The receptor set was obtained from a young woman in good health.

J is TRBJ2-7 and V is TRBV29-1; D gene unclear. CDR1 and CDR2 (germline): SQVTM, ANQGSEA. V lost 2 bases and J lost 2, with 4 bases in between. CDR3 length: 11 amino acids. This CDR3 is CSVEFAYEQYF. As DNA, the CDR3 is TGCAGCGTTGAATTCGCCTACGAGCAGTACTTC.

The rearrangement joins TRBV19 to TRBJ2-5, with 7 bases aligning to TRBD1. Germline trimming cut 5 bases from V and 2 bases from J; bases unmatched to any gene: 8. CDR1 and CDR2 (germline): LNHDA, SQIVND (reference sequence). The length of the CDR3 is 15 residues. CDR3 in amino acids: CASSAPGQQQETQYF. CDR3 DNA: TGTGCCAGTAGTGCGCCGGGACAGCAACAAGAGACCCAGTACTTC. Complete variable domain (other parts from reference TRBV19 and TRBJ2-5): DGGITQSPKYLFRKEGQNVTLSCEQNLNHDAMYWYRQDPGQGLRLIYYSQIVNDFQKGDIAEGYSVSREKKESFPLTVTSAQKNPTAFYLCASSAPGQQQETQYFGPGTRLLVL.

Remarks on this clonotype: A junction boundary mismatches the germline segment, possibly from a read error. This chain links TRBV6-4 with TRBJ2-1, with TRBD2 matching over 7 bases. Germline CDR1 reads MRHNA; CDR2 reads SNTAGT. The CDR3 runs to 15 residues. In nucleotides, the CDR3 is TGTGCCGGCAGTGACTCGGGAGGATCGTACAATGAGCAGTTCTTC. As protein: CAGSDSGGSYNEQFF.

DNA for the CDR3: TGCAGCGTTGAAGATGGGGGGGACTATGGCTACACCTTC. This gives the protein CSVEDGGDYGYTF. The gene calls are TRBV29-1 and TRBJ1-2, with D possibly being TRBD1 (5 bases). Germline V gene data show CDR1 as SQVTM and CDR2 as ANQGSEA. The CDR3 runs to 13 residues. Between the trimmed V and J ends, which lost 0 bases and 3 bases, there was a span of 8 bases.

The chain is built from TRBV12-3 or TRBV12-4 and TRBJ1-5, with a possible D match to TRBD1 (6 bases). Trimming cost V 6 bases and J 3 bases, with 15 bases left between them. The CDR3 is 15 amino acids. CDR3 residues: CASRPPGQTNQPQHF. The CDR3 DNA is TGTGCCAGCAGACCTCCCGGACAGACCAATCAGCCCCAGCATTTT.

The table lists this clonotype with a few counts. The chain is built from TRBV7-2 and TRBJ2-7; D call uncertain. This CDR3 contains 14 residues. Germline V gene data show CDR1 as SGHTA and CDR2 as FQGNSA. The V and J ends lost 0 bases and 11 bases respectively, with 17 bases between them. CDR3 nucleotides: TGTGCCAGCAGCTTAGCGGGCCAACAGCACCCGAAGTACTTC. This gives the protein CASSLAGQQHPKYF. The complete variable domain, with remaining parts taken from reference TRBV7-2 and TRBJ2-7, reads GAGVSQSPSNKVTEKGKDVELRCDPISGHTALYWYRQSLGQGLEFLIYFQGNSAPDKSGLPSDRFSAERTGGSVSTLTIQRTQQEDSAVYLCASSLAGQQHPKYFGPGTRLTVT.

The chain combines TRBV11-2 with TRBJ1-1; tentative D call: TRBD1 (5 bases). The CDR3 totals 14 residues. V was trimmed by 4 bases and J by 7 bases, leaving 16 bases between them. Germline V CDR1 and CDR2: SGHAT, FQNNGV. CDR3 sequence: CASSSTRRQGEAFF. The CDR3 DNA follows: TGTGCCAGCAGCTCAACCCGCAGGCAGGGTGAAGCTTTCTTT.

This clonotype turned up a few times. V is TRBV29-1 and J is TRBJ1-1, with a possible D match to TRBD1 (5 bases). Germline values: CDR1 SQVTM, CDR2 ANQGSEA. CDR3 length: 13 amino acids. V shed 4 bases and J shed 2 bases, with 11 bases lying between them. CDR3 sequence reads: CSVGGVANTEAFF. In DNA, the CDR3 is TGCAGCGTTGGAGGGGTAGCAAACACTGAAGCTTTCTTT. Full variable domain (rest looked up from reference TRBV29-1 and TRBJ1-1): SAVISQKPSRDICQRGTSLTIQCQVDSQVTMMFWYRQQPGQSLTLIATANQGSEATYESGFVIDKFPISRPNLTFSTLTVSNMSPEDSSIYLCSVGGVANTEAFFGQGTRLTVV.